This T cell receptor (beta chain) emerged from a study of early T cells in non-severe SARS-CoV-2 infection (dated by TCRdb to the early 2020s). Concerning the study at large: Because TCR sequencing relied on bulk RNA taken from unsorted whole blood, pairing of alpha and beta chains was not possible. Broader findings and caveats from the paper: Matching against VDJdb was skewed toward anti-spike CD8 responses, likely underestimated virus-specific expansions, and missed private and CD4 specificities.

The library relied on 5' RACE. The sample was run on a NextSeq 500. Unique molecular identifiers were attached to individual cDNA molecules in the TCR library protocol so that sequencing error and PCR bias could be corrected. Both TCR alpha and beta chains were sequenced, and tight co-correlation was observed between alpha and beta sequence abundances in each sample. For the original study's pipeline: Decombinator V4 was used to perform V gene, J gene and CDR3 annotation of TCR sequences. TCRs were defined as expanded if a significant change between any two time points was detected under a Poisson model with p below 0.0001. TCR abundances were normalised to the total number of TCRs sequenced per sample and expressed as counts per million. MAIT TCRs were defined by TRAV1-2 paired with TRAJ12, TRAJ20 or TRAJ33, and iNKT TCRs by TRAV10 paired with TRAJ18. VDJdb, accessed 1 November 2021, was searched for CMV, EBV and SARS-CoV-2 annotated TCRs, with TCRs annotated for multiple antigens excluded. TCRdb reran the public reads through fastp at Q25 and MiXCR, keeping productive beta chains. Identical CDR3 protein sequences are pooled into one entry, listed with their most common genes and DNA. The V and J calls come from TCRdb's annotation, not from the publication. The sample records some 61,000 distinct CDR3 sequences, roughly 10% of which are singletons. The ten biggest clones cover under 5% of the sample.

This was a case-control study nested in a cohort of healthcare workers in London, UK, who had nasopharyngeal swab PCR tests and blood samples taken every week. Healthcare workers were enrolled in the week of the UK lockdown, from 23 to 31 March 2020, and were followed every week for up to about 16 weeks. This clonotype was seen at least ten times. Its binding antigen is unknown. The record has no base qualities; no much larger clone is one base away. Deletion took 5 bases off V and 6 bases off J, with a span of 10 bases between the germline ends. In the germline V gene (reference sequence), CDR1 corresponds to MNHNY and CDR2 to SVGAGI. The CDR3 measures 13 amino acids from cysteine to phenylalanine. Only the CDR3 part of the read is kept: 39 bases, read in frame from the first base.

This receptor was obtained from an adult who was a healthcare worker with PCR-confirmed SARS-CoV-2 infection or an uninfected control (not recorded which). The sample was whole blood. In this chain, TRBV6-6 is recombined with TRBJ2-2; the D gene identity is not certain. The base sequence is TGTGCCAGCAGTACGAACACACCCGGGGAGCTGTTTTTT. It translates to CASSTNTPGELFF.